The 6 T cell receptor beta chains below come from one sample, sequenced in a study of chronic HIV infection and antiretroviral therapy. TCRdb reprocessed the 5' RACE reads via MiXCR and lists one record per CDR3 protein. In the table there are about 48,000 distinct CDR3 sequences, approximately 19% of which are singletons. Material for sequencing was peripheral blood. Receptors originate from an adult who had HIV and had not received antiretroviral therapy, or was an uninfected healthy control (not recorded which).

This clonotype was detected many times. This sequence joins TRBV3-1 and TRBJ1-1; D might be TRBD1 (6 bases). Germline V CDR1 and CDR2: LGHDT, YNNKEL (reference sequence). Trimming removed 6 bases from V and 2 bases from J, with 25 bases in between. This CDR3 region has 18 residues. The CDR3 sequence is CASSPFSGRGTRNTEAFF. In DNA, the CDR3 is TGTGCCAGCAGTCCCTTCAGTGGCAGGGGAACAAGAAACACTGAAGCTTTCTTT.

This clonotype was picked up a small number of times. The chain recombines TRBV6-4 with TRBJ1-5, with D uncertain. Trimming stripped 4 bases from V and 5 bases from J, with 9 bases between. CDR3 length equals 13 residues. Germline V CDR1 and CDR2: MRHNA, SNTAGT. CDR3 residues: CASSGGDHQPQHF. DNA of the CDR3: TGTGCCAGCAGTGGTGGGGATCATCAGCCCCAGCATTTT.

V usage is TRBV14 and J usage is TRBJ1-5; TRBD1 agrees at 7 bases. V lost 4 bases, J lost 9 bases, and 3 bases stayed unmatched. In germline, CDR1 is SGHDN, CDR2 FVKESK. CDR3 length: 12 residues. The CDR3: CASSPPGGPQHF. The CDR3 region has the DNA TGTGCCAGCAGCCCCCCAGGGGGGCCCCAGCATTTT. Based on the CDR3 plus reference TRBV14 and TRBJ1-5, the full variable domain is EAGVTQFPSHSVIEKGQTVTLRCDPISGHDNLYWYRRVMGKEIKFLLHFVKESKQDESGMPNNRFLAERTGGTYSTLKVQPAELEDSGVYFCASSPPGGPQHFGDGTRLSIL.

This clonotype turned up a few times. The chain has TRBV28 and TRBJ1-2; D gene unclear. V dropped 6 bases and J dropped 7 bases, with 6 bases sitting between them. The germline CDR1 and CDR2 sequences are MDHEN and SYDVKM. The CDR3 sequence is 10 residues long. CDR3: CASSPPGYTF. In DNA form, the CDR3 reads TGTGCCAGCAGCCCACCTGGCTACACCTTC.

The gene calls are TRBV4-1 and TRBJ2-3; 7 bases agree with TRBD2. The length of the CDR3 is 14 residues. J was trimmed by 2 bases and V by 5 bases; bases with no gene match: 4. Germline CDR1 and CDR2: MGHRA and YSYEKL. Written as DNA, the CDR3 is TGCGCCAGCAGCGTTAGCGGGCCCACAGATACGCAGTATTTT. It is translated as CASSVSGPTDTQYF.

This clonotype was detected only a few times. The chain carries TRBV24-1 and TRBJ2-2; 7 bases match TRBD1. After removal of 1 base from V and 1 base from J, the junction contained 11 bases not matched to a gene. CDR1 and CDR2 from the germline V gene are KGHDR and SFDVKD. The CDR3 spans 19 residues. CDR3: CATSDLSGRRTGNTGELFF. CDR3 DNA sequence: TGTGCCACCAGTGATTTATCGGGCCGGAGGACAGGGAACACCGGGGAGCTGTTTTTT.